This T cell receptor beta chain was recovered during a study of neurological immune-mediated disorders. Indicated time point: longitudinal time-point 3. The CDR3 has 14 residues. The germline CDR1 and CDR2 sequences are SGHDN and FVKESK. Note on this clonotype: Mismatch with germline at one junction end may stem from a read error.

5'RACE employing 10-nucleotide random UMIs yielded the cDNA. Via MiXCR, TCRdb re-called the 5' RACE reads, giving one row per CDR3 protein. The data hold some 80,000 distinct CDR3 sequences, with roughly 4.5% observed a single time. The J gene is TRBJ1-1, the V gene TRBV14; no clear D gene. Sequences were obtained from PBMCs. The clonotype was recovered from an older woman with multiple sclerosis. CDR3 DNA sequence: TGTGCCAGCAGTCAAGAGCTGATTAACACTGAAGCTTTCTTT. Protein: CASSQELINTEAFF. The variable domain in full, with the rest retrieved from reference TRBV14 and TRBJ1-1, is EAGVTQFPSHSVIEKGQTVTLRCDPISGHDNLYWYRRVMGKEIKFLLHFVKESKQDESGMPNNRFLAERTGGTYSTLKVQPAELEDSGVYFCASSQELINTEAFFGQGTRLTVV.